These 2 T cell receptor beta chains share one sample of origin, sequenced in a study of blood T cell repertoires in COVID-19. Libraries were prepared by immunoSEQ multiplex PCR; TCRdb keeps only in-frame clonotypes and omits some of them. The sample has about 170,000 clones, around 86% seen once; the top ten hold just over 2.5%. Specimen: peripheral blood. The receptors derive from a woman of 80 years or more with COVID-19, enrolled during active disease.

This sequence joins TRBV4-1 and TRBJ2-1, with 9 bases lining up with TRBD2. With V trimmed by 0 bases and J by 3 bases, 15 bases remained unmatched. Germline V gene data show CDR1 as MGHRA and CDR2 as YSYEKL. The CDR3 has 20 residues. The CDR3 is CASSQESTGAGGGIYNEQFF. CDR3 sequence (DNA): TGCGCCAGCAGCCAAGAGTCCACAGGGGCGGGAGGGGGTATCTACAATGAGCAGTTCTTC.

The chain couples TRBV7-9 to TRBJ2-1, with 10 bases identical to TRBD2. The CDR3 is 16 residues long. The germline CDR1 and CDR2 sequences are SEHNR and FQNEAQ (reference sequence). J gave up 9 bases and V 4 bases, and 12 bases lay outside the gene matches. CDR3: CASSSIGLAGVGEQFF. The CDR3 nucleotides are TGTGCCAGCAGCTCCATTGGGCTAGCGGGAGTGGGTGAGCAGTTCTTC.